What follows are 31 T cell receptor beta chains derived from one specimen sequenced in a study of cytomegalovirus exposure and HLA in healthy donors. The PCR contained 60 Vbeta and 13 Jbeta primers. TCRdb's table, derived via immunoSEQ multiplex PCR, lists solely in-frame clones and lacks some. The table records about 200,000 clones, 75% to 85% of them present only once. The sample comprised PBMCs. All receptors derive from a woman aged 40-49 years in good health and CMV-seronegative.

The rearrangement links TRBV28 to TRBJ1-5; D unresolved. There are 14 residues in the CDR3. The germline gives CDR1 MDHEN, CDR2 SYDVKM. V lost 6 bases to trimming and J lost 0 bases, with 9 bases between them. CDR3 in DNA: TGTGCCAGCAGCGATAGTTATAGCAATCAGCCCCAGCATTTT. It yields the protein CASSDSYSNQPQHF.

The rearrangement joins TRBV6-1 to TRBJ2-7, with 9 bases fitting TRBD2. The CDR3 extends over 16 amino acids. CDR1 MNHNS and CDR2 SASEGT come from the germline V gene. V gave up 3 bases and J gave up 5 bases; unmatched junction bases: 11. DNA of the CDR3: TGTGCCAGCAGTGACATTAGCGGGAGCTATCGGGACGAGCAGTACTTC. Amino acids: CASSDISGSYRDEQYF.

This chain links TRBV27 with TRBJ2-5, with 9 bases that match TRBD2. Germline V CDR1 and CDR2: MNHEY, SMNVEV (reference sequence). With V trimmed by 10 bases and J by 3 bases, 12 bases remained unmatched. The CDR3 is made up of 15 amino acids. The CDR3 bases are TGTGCCACGAAAGAGGTAGCGGGGGTAAAAGAGACCCAGTACTTC. Its translation is CATKEVAGVKETQYF.

A single count supports this clone. The rearrangement uses TRBV7-2 and TRBJ2-2; possible D gene TRBD2, 6 bases. Looked up from germline, CDR1 is SGHTA and CDR2 is FQGNSA. V was shortened by 2 bases and J by 4 bases, with 14 bases between the two germline ends. The CDR3 runs to 16 residues. The CDR3 DNA reads TGTGCCAGCAGCTTATGGACTAATATCCCCACCGGGGAGCTGTTTTTT. This sequence encodes CASSLWTNIPTGELFF.

V gene TRBV11-2 combines with J gene TRBJ2-7, with TRBD2 as a possible D gene (7 bases). Trimming stripped 3 bases from V and 2 bases from J, with 17 bases between. The CDR3 has 16 amino acids. CDR1 SGHAT and CDR2 FQNNGV come from the germline V gene. This CDR3 is CASSFGGRGNAYEQYF. DNA for the CDR3: TGTGCCAGCAGCTTTGGGGGGCGGGGGAATGCCTACGAGCAGTACTTC.

This clone was detected once. The gene calls are TRBV2 and TRBJ2-2; no clear D gene. Germline V gene lookup returns CDR1 SNHLY and CDR2 FYNNEI. The CDR3 has 15 amino acids. CDR3 sequence (DNA): TGTGCTCTTAAGATAGACACCCTGAACACCGGGGAGCTGTTTTTT. This encodes CALKIDTLNTGELFF.

There are a few counts of this clone. The chain joins TRBV28 to TRBJ2-1, with 8 bases fitting TRBD1. CDR1 is MDHEN and CDR2 is SYDVKM in the germline V gene. The CDR3 has 16 amino acids. With 4 bases clipped from V and 7 bases from J, the junction kept 12 bases outside the gene matches. CDR3 sequence (DNA): TGTGCCAGCAGTTCCCCGACAGGGGTCGGTAAGAATGAGCAGTTCTTC. This gives the protein CASSSPTGVGKNEQFF.

This clone occurred a few times. V is TRBV4-1 and J is TRBJ1-1, with 10 bases lining up with TRBD1. The J segment lost 10 bases and the V segment lost 1 base, leaving 15 bases of the junction unmatched. CDR1 MGHRA and CDR2 YSYEKL come from the germline V gene. CDR3 length: 17 amino acids. CDR3 loop: CASSQAGTGAIRMRAFF. DNA of the CDR3: TGCGCCAGCAGCCAAGCCGGGACAGGGGCAATCAGGATGAGAGCTTTCTTT.

This chain joins TRBV2 and TRBJ2-5; 7 bases match TRBD1. The CDR3 runs to 13 residues. The V segment lost 6 bases and the J segment 5 bases; nucleotides outside the gene matches: 6. Germline V lookup: CDR1 SNHLY, CDR2 FYNNEI. As DNA, the CDR3 is TGTGCCAGCAGGCAGGGGGTCGTGGAGACCCAGTACTTC. It is translated as CASRQGVVETQYF.

The chain recombines TRBV29-1 with TRBJ2-3, with D unresolved. Germline V lookup: CDR1 SQVTM, CDR2 ANQGSEA. This CDR3 contains 12 residues. V was clipped by 0 bases and J by 5 bases, with 6 bases between them. CDR3 sequence reads: CSVEDPRDTQYF. The CDR3 region has the DNA TGCAGCGTTGAAGACCCCCGAGATACGCAGTATTTT.

The rearrangement links TRBV6-6 to TRBJ2-7, with a possible D match to TRBD2 (6 bases). The CDR3 consists of 15 residues. CDR1 and CDR2 from the germline V gene are MNHNY and SVGAGI (reference sequence). Deletions cut 6 bases from V and 2 bases from J, with 17 bases between. CDR3 nucleotides: TGTGCCAGCAGCGACCCCGGGACTGTAACCTACGAGCAGTACTTC. Translating it yields CASSDPGTVTYEQYF.

The chain couples TRBV28 to TRBJ2-7; D is perhaps TRBD2 (5 bases). V shed 8 bases and J shed 9 bases, with 20 bases lying between them. Germline-derived CDR1 and CDR2 are MDHEN and SYDVKM. The CDR3 is made up of 13 amino acids. As DNA, the CDR3 is TGTGCCAGCCTCCAGGTGGCCCGGGATCGGCAGTACTTC. It specifies CASLQVARDRQYF.

V usage is TRBV28 and J usage is TRBJ2-7; D unclear. The CDR3 loop spans 16 amino acids. The germline V and J ends were trimmed by 2 bases and 0 bases, with 14 bases remaining between them. Germline V gene lookup returns CDR1 MDHEN and CDR2 SYDVKM. For the CDR3, the DNA is TGTGCCAGCAGTTTAGATAGCCGACCCTTCTCCTACGAGCAGTACTTC. Its translation is CASSLDSRPFSYEQYF.

The rearrangement links TRBV27 to TRBJ2-1; the match to TRBD2 covers 8 bases. The length of the CDR3 is 16 residues. Trimming took 5 bases from V and 4 from J; bases not matched to a gene: 10. In germline, CDR1 is MNHEY, CDR2 SMNVEV (reference sequence). The CDR3 loop is CASSHLALAGYNEQFF. Here the CDR3 DNA reads TGTGCCAGCAGTCATCTCGCTTTAGCGGGGTACAATGAGCAGTTCTTC.

This clone appeared a single time. The CDR3 DNA follows: TGTGCCAGCTCACCCGCAGGCCTTAACTATGGCTACACCTTC. Translated: CASSPAGLNYGYTF. The rearrangement links TRBV18 to TRBJ1-2, with D unresolved. Germline V CDR1 and CDR2: KGHSH, LQKENI. The CDR3 loop spans 14 amino acids. V shed 3 bases and J shed 1 base, with 9 bases lying between them.

A note on this clone: Distinct nucleotide sequences in the sample also encode this CDR3. The rearrangement links TRBV9 to TRBJ2-5; TRBD2 matches 7 bases. V was clipped by 1 base and J by 2 bases; unmatched bases: 2. The CDR3 loop spans 14 amino acids. Germline V gives CDR1 SGDLS, CDR2 YYNGEE. CDR3 protein: CASSVWGGQETQYF. CDR3 in DNA: TGTGCCAGCAGCGTATGGGGAGGGCAAGAGACCCAGTACTTC.

The chain employs TRBV5-1 and TRBJ1-5, with 7 bases aligning to TRBD1. Germline V gene lookup returns CDR1 SGHRS and CDR2 YFSETQ. The CDR3 is 14 residues long. The V segment lost 5 bases and the J segment 5 bases; nucleotides outside the gene matches: 7. Written as DNA, the CDR3 is TGCGCCAGCAGAGAACAGGGGTTAGATCAGCCCCAGCATTTT. This gives the protein CASREQGLDQPQHF.

V usage is TRBV15 and J usage is TRBJ2-5, with 10 positions matching TRBD2. Germline V gene lookup returns CDR1 LNHNV and CDR2 YYDKDF (reference sequence). CDR3 size: 15 residues. With 2 bases clipped from V and 5 bases from J, the junction kept 5 bases outside the gene matches. Here the CDR3 reads CATSRQREGRETQYF. CDR3 bases: TGTGCCACCAGCAGACAGCGGGAGGGCAGGGAGACCCAGTACTTC. The full variable domain, its missing parts supplied by reference TRBV15 and TRBJ2-5, is DAMVIQNPRYQVTQFGKPVTLSCSQTLNHNVMYWYQQKSSQAPKLLFHYYDKDFNNEADTPDNFQSRRPNTSFCFLDIRSPGLGDTAMYLCATSRQREGRETQYFGPGTRLLVL.

The chain has TRBV27 and TRBJ2-7; 11 nucleotides line up with TRBD2. V was pared by 5 bases and J by 6 bases, with 6 bases of the junction left unmatched. The germline V gene encodes CDR1 MNHEY and CDR2 SMNVEV (reference sequence). The CDR3 extends over 14 amino acids. In nucleotides, the CDR3 is TGTGCCAGCAGTGACGGGACTAGCGGCACCGAGCAGTACTTC. It encodes CASSDGTSGTEQYF.

This clone was observed a few times. The V call is TRBV6-1, the J call TRBJ2-5; possibly TRBD2 for D (5 bases). Trimming took 0 bases from V and 5 from J, leaving 16 bases between them. The CDR3 is 16 residues long. Germline V lookup: CDR1 MNHNS, CDR2 SASEGT. CDR3 DNA sequence: TGTGCCAGCAGTGAAGCTTACACGCTAGCTACGGAGACCCAGTACTTC. This sequence encodes CASSEAYTLATETQYF.

The chain recombines TRBV19 with TRBJ2-7; 7 bases fit TRBD1. In germline, CDR1 is LNHDA, CDR2 SQIVND (reference sequence). The CDR3 covers 13 residues. V trimming: 2 bases; J trimming: 7 bases; junction bases outside the gene matches: 5. The CDR3 region has the DNA TGTGCCAGTAGTATAATAGGGGGCGAGGAGCAGTACTTC. Its translation is CASSIIGGEEQYF.

V is TRBV10-3 and J is TRBJ1-2, with D perhaps TRBD1 (6 bases). The V gene lost 4 bases and the J gene lost 7 bases, with 19 bases spanning the gap. The CDR3 has 15 residues. CDR1 and CDR2 from the germline V gene are ENHRY and SYGVKD. This CDR3 is CAISGVQGTSLGYTF. The CDR3 nucleotides read TGTGCCATCAGTGGGGTACAAGGGACAAGCCTTGGCTACACCTTC.

The V gene is TRBV6-5, the J gene TRBJ2-5; no firm D call. This CDR3 is 11 amino acids long. Trimming cost V 2 bases and J 4 bases, with 2 bases left between them. From germline, CDR1 is MNHEY and CDR2 SVGAGI. CDR3 DNA: TGTGCCAGCAGTTACCGAGAGACCCAGTACTTC. Translating gives CASSYRETQYF.

The gene calls are TRBV30 and TRBJ1-2, with TRBD1 matching over 9 bases. Germline CDR1 and CDR2: GTSNPN and SVGIG (reference sequence). This CDR3 contains 17 residues. The J segment lost 3 bases and the V segment lost 2 bases, leaving 13 bases of the junction unmatched. CDR3 sequence (DNA): TGTGCCTGGAGTTCCGGGACAGGGACAATTTTGGACTATGGCTACACCTTC. This encodes CAWSSGTGTILDYGYTF. The full variable domain, rest sourced from reference TRBV30 and TRBJ1-2, is SQTIHQWPATLVQPVGSPLSLECTVEGTSNPNLYWYRQAAGRGLQLLFYSVGIGQISSEVPQNLSASRPQDRQFILSSKKLLLSDSGFYLCAWSSGTGTILDYGYTFGSGTRLTVV.

This clone was observed a few times. The chain joins TRBV6-6 to TRBJ2-5; 12 nucleotides agree with TRBD2. Germline CDR1 reads MNHNY; CDR2 reads SVGAGI (reference sequence). V shed 6 bases, J shed 5 bases, and the junction held 7 bases outside the gene matches. The CDR3 is 15 residues long. CDR3 sequence: CASRPSGRAGETQYF. CDR3 nucleotide sequence: TGTGCCAGCAGGCCTAGCGGGAGGGCCGGTGAGACCCAGTACTTC.

The rearrangement joins TRBV6-1 to TRBJ2-1; TRBD2 matches at 7 bases. After removal of 1 base from V and 2 bases from J, the junction contained 5 bases not matched to a gene. Germline CDR1 reads MNHNS; CDR2 reads SASEGT. The CDR3 contains 16 residues. CDR3 sequence reads: CASSEEASGTYNEQFF. For the CDR3, the DNA is TGTGCCAGCAGTGAAGAGGCTAGCGGAACCTACAATGAGCAGTTCTTC.

The rearrangement links TRBV5-1 to TRBJ2-7; D is possibly TRBD1 (6 bases). The CDR3 spans 16 residues. V lost 0 bases, J lost 2 bases, and 15 bases lay in between. Germline CDR1 and CDR2: SGHRS and YFSETQ. The CDR3 protein is CASSLDGQSKPYEQYF. The CDR3 DNA reads as TGCGCCAGCAGCTTGGACGGACAGAGTAAACCCTACGAGCAGTACTTC. Based on the CDR3 plus reference TRBV5-1 and TRBJ2-7, the full variable domain is KAGVTQTPRYLIKTRGQQVTLSCSPISGHRSVSWYQQTPGQGLQFLFEYFSETQRNKGNFPGRFSGRQFSNSRSEMNVSTLELGDSALYLCASSLDGQSKPYEQYFGPGTRLTVT.

The rearrangement uses TRBV27 and TRBJ1-1; 7 bases agree with TRBD1. Germline values: CDR1 MNHEY, CDR2 SMNVEV (reference sequence). This CDR3 contains 16 residues. Losses at the gene ends were 2 bases for V and 0 bases for J; bases not matched to a gene: 6. The CDR3 loop reads CASSLIDGTVNTEAFF. CDR3 DNA sequence: TGTGCCAGCAGTTTAATTGATGGGACAGTGAACACTGAAGCTTTCTTT.

As to this clone: Distinct nucleotide sequences in the sample also encode this CDR3. The chain links TRBV9 to TRBJ1-2, with a possible D match to TRBD1 (6 bases). This CDR3 has 14 residues. V was trimmed by 3 bases and J by 2 bases, leaving 11 bases between them. Germline V CDR1 and CDR2: SGDLS, YYNGEE. CDR3 sequence reads: CASSAQGTNYGYTF. CDR3 DNA sequence: TGTGCCAGCAGCGCTCAGGGGACGAACTATGGCTACACCTTC.

The chain has TRBV7-2 and TRBJ1-3; D uncertain. V shed 1 base and J shed 10 bases, with 8 bases lying between them. CDR3 length equals 12 residues. Germline V CDR1 and CDR2: SGHTA, FQGNSA. In nucleotides, the CDR3 is TGTGCCAGCAGCTTAGATCTAGGAACCATATATTTT. Protein sequence: CASSLDLGTIYF. Complete variable domain (other parts from reference TRBV7-2 and TRBJ1-3): GAGVSQSPSNKVTEKGKDVELRCDPISGHTALYWYRQSLGQGLEFLIYFQGNSAPDKSGLPSDRFSAERTGGSVSTLTIQRTQQEDSAVYLCASSLDLGTIYFGEGSWLTVV.

CDR3 sequence (DNA): TGTGCCAGCAGCTTAGCGGAGGGGGCGAATGGCTACACCTTC. As protein: CASSLAEGANGYTF. The rearrangement uses TRBV7-6 and TRBJ1-2, with 7 positions matching TRBD1. This CDR3 comprises 14 residues. Germline-derived CDR1 and CDR2 are SGHVS and FNYEAQ. With V trimmed by 0 bases and J by 6 bases, 4 bases remained unmatched.